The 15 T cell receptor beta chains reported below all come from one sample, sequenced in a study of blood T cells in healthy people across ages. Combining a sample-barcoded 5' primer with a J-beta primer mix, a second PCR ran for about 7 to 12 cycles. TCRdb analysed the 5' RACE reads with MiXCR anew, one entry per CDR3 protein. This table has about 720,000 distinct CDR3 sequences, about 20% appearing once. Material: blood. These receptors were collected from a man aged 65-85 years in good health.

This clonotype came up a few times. CDR3 sequence: CSVVGTSGYNEQFF. The CDR3 DNA is TGCAGCGTTGTTGGGACTAGCGGGTACAATGAGCAGTTCTTC. This sequence joins TRBV29-1 and TRBJ2-1, with 12 bases that match TRBD2. Trimming removed 4 bases from V and 4 bases from J; junction bases left unmatched: 2. The CDR3 spans 14 residues. The V gene's germline CDR1 is SQVTM and CDR2 ANQGSEA.

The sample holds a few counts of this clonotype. CDR3 nucleotide sequence: TGTGCCAGCAGTTTAGGGACTAGCGACGAGCAGTACTTC. Translating it yields CASSLGTSDEQYF. The genes are TRBV12-3 or TRBV12-4 and TRBJ2-1; 9 nucleotides agree with TRBD2. The DNA end is more similar to TRBJ2-7, so the J call may be wrong. The CDR3 extends over 13 amino acids.

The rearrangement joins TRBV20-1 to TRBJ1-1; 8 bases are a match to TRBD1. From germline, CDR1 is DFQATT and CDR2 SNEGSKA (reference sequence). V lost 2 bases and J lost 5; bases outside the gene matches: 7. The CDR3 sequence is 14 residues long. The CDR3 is CSARLQGGRTEAFF. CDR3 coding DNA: TGCAGTGCTAGATTACAGGGGGGTAGGACTGAAGCTTTCTTT.

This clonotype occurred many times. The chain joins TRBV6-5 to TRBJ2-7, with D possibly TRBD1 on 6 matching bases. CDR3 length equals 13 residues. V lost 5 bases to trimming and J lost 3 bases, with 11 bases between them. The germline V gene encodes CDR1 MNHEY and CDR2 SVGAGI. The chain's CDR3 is CASSNRVGYEQYF. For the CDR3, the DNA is TGTGCCAGCAGTAACAGGGTAGGCTACGAGCAGTACTTC.

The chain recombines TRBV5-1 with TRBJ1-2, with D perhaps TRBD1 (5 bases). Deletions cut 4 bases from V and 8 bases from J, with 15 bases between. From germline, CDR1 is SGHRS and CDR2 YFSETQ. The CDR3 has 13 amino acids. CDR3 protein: CASSLDYQGGYTF. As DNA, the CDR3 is TGCGCCAGCAGCCTGGACTATCAGGGCGGCTACACCTTC.

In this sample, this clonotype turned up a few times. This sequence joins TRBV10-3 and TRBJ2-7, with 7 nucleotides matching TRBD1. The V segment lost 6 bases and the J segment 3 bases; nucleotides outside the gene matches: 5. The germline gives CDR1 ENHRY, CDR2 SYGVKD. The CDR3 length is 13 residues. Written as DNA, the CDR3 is TGTGCCATCAGCCCGGGACAGCACTACGAGCAGTACGTC. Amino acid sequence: CAISPGQHYEQYV.

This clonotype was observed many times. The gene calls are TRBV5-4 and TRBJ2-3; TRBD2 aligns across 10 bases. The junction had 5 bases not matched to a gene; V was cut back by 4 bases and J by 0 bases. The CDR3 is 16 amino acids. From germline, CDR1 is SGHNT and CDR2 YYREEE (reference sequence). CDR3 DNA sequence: TGTGCCAGCAGCCTAGGACTAGCGGTTAGCACAGATACGCAGTATTTT. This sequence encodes CASSLGLAVSTDTQYF.

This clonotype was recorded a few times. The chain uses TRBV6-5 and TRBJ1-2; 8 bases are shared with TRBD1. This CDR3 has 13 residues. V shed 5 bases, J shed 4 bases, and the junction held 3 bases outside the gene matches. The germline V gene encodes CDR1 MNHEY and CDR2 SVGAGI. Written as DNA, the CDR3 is TGTGCCAGCAGTCGGACAGGGAGCTATGGCTACACCTTC. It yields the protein CASSRTGSYGYTF.

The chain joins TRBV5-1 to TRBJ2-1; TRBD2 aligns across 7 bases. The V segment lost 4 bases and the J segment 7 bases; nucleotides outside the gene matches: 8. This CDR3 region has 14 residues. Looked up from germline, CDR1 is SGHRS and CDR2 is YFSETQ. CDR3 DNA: TGCGCCAGCAGCACCCCGGGTAGCGGGAATGAGCAGTTCTTC. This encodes CASSTPGSGNEQFF.

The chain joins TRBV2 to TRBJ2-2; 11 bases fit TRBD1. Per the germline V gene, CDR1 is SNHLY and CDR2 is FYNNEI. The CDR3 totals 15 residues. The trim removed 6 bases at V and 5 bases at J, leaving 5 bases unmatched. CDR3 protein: CASRDGQGATGELFF. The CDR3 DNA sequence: TGTGCCAGCAGGGATGGACAGGGGGCAACCGGGGAGCTGTTTTTT.

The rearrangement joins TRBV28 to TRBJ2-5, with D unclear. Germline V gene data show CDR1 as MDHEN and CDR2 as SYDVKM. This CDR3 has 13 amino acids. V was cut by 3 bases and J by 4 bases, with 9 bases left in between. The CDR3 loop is CASSLPRLETQYF. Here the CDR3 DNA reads TGTGCCAGCAGTTTGCCGCGGTTAGAGACCCAGTACTTC.

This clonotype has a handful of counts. CDR3: CASSLGQGVAGYTF. CDR3 in DNA: TGCGCCAGCAGCTTGGGACAGGGGGTTGCTGGCTACACCTTC. The V call is TRBV5-1, the J call TRBJ1-2, with 9 nucleotides matching TRBD1. Trimming took 0 bases from V and 7 from J; bases not matched to a gene: 4. The CDR3 loop spans 14 amino acids. Germline CDR1 and CDR2: SGHRS and YFSETQ.

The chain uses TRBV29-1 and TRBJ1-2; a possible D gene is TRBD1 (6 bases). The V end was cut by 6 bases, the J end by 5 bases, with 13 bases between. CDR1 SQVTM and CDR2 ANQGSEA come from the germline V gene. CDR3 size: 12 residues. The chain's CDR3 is CSVDSSAYGYTF. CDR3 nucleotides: TGCAGCGTGGACAGTTCGGCTTATGGCTACACCTTC.

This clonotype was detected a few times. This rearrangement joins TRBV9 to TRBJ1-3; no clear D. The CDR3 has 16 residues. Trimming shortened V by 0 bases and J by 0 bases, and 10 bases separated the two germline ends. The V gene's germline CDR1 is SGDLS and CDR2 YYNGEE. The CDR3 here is CASSVGADHSGNTIYF. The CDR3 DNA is TGTGCCAGCAGCGTAGGGGCCGACCACTCTGGAAACACCATATATTTT. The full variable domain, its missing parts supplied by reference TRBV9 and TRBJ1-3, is DSGVTQTPKHLITATGQRVTLRCSPRSGDLSVYWYQQSLDQGLQFLIQYYNGEERAKGNILERFSAQQFPDLHSELNLSSLELGDSALYFCASSVGADHSGNTIYFGEGSWLTVV.

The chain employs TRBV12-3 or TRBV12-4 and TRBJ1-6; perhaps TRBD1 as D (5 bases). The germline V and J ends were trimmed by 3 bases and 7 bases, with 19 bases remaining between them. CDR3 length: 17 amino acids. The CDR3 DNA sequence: TGTGCCAGCAGTTTGGGGCAGGGTCGAGGAGCAAATTCACCCCTCCACTTT. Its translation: CASSLGQGRGANSPLHF.